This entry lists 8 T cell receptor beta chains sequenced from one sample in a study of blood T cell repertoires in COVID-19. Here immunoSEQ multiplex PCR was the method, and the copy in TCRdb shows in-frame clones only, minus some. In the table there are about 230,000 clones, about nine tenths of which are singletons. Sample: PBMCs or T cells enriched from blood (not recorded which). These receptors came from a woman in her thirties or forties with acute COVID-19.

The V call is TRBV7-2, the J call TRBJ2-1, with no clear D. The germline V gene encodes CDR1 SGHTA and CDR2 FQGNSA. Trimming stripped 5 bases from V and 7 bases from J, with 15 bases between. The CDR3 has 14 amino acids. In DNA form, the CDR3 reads TGTGCCAGCAGCCCACGGTTGATCCCAAATGAGCAGTTCTTC. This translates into CASSPRLIPNEQFF.

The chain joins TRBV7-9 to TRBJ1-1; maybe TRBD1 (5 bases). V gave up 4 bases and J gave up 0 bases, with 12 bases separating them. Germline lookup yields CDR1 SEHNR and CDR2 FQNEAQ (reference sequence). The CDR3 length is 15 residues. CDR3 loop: CASSSYRGMNTEAFF. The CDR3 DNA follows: TGTGCCAGCAGCTCCTATAGGGGAATGAACACTGAAGCTTTCTTT.

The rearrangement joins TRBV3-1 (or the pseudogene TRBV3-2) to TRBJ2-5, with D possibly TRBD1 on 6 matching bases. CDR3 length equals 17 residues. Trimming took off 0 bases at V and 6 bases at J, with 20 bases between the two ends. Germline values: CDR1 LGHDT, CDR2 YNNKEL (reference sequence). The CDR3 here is CASSQESGRGRGQTQYF. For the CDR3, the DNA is TGTGCCAGCAGCCAAGAGAGTGGAAGGGGCAGGGGCCAGACCCAGTACTTC.

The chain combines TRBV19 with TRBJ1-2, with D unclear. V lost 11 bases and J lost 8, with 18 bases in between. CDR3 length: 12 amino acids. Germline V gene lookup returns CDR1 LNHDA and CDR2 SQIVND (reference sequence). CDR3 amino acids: CAVGITALGYTF. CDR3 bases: TGTGCCGTCGGAATAACAGCTTTGGGCTACACCTTC.

The CDR3 sequence: CASSFGMGNSPLHF. The CDR3 DNA sequence: TGCGCCAGCAGCTTCGGGATGGGCAATTCACCCCTCCACTTT. The rearrangement uses TRBV5-1 and TRBJ1-6; D ambiguous. There are 14 residues in the CDR3. Germline V gene sequence: CDR1 SGHRS, CDR2 YFSETQ. The V end lost 2 bases, the J end lost 7 bases, and 10 bases lay between the germline ends.

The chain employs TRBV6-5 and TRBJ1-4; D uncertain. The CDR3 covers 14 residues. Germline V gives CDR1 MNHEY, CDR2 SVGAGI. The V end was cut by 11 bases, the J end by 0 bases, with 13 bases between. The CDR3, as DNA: TGTGCCGCGGGCAGGACCACAACTAATGAAAAACTGTTTTTT. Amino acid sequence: CAAGRTTTNEKLFF.

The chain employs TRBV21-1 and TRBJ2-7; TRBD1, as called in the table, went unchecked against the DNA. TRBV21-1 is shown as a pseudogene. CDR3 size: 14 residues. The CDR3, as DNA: TGTGCCAGCAGCAGCCCGACAGGAGGTGGGGAGCAGTACGTC. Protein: CASSSPTGGGEQYV.

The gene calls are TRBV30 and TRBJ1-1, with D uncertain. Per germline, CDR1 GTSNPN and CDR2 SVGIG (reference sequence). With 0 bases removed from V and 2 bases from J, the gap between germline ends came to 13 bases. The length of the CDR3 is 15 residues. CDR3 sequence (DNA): TGTGCCTGGAGTGTACGAGGGCTTTTAAACACTGAAGCTTTCTTT. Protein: CAWSVRGLLNTEAFF. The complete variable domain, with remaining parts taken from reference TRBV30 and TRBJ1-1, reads SQTIHQWPATLVQPVGSPLSLECTVEGTSNPNLYWYRQAAGRGLQLLFYSVGIGQISSEVPQNLSASRPQDRQFILSSKKLLLSDSGFYLCAWSVRGLLNTEAFFGQGTRLTVV.